This TCR beta chain is from a study of blood T cell repertoires in COVID-19. Study-wide context: Some COVID-19 samples were acute and others convalescent; all came from the United States, Italy and Spain. Sample material is recorded as cDNA or gDNA derived from T cells, B-cell-depleted T cells, or PBMCs.

V gave up 6 bases and J gave up 4 bases, with 18 bases separating them. Germline V gene data show CDR1 as SNHLY and CDR2 as FYNNEI. This CDR3 contains 15 residues. Authors' analysis steps: Amplifying reference gene primers gave estimates of nucleated cell counts. Repertoires were generated with immunoSEQ multiplex PCR, while TCRdb's copy carries only in-frame clones and drops some. The D gene and trimming were derived from the DNA, and the V and J assignments and clone size from that table. The table has 120,000 to 150,000 clones, 70% to 85% seen once. The TCR was taken from a woman aged 50 to 60 in a cohort sampled during active or convalescent COVID-19. Input material: peripheral blood. The chain joins TRBV2 to TRBJ1-2; tentative D call: TRBD1 (5 bases). The chain's CDR3 is CASRFRPTEPYGYTF. The CDR3 DNA reads as TGTGCCAGCAGGTTTCGACCGACAGAGCCCTATGGCTACACCTTC.